Below are 16 T cell receptor beta chains sequenced from a single sample in a study of shared clonotypes between healthy human individuals. Measured with immunoSEQ multiplex PCR; TCRdb has only the in-frame clones, and not every one. In the table there are about 1 million clones, more than 60% of which are singletons. The sequenced sample was memory CD4+ T cells sorted from blood. Subset in this sample: CD45RA-negative fraction. The origin of the receptors is a man aged 18-30 years in good health.

This clone turned up a few times. The rearrangement joins TRBV11-2 to TRBJ2-3; 11 bases align to TRBD2. Germline lookup yields CDR1 SGHAT and CDR2 FQNNGV. The length of the CDR3 is 18 residues. V lost 3 bases, J lost 2 bases, and 10 bases stayed unmatched. The CDR3 nucleotides are TGTGCCAGCAGCTTTAGGGGACTAGCGGTCAGATACACAGATACGCAGTATTTT. This gives the protein CASSFRGLAVRYTDTQYF.

This clone is a singleton in its sample. This chain uses TRBV28 with TRBJ1-1; D is ambiguous. Germline assignment: CDR1 MDHEN and CDR2 SYDVKM. The length of the CDR3 is 12 residues. The germline V and J ends were trimmed by 7 bases and 7 bases, with 13 bases remaining between them. CDR3 coding DNA: TGTGCCAGCACCGGGAGAAGGGATGAAGCTTTCTTT. This sequence encodes CASTGRRDEAFF. Supplemented by reference TRBV28 and TRBJ1-1, the full variable domain reads DVKVTQSSRYLVKRTGEKVFLECVQDMDHENMFWYRQDPGLGLRLIYFSYDVKMKEKGDIPEGYSVSREKKERFSLILESASTNQTSMYLCASTGRRDEAFFGQGTRLTVV.

The chain couples TRBV6-5 to TRBJ2-3; possibly TRBD2 for D (6 bases). This CDR3 contains 15 residues. The germline CDR1 and CDR2 sequences are MNHEY and SVGAGI. V was clipped by 2 bases and J by 6 bases, with 15 bases between them. In DNA form, the CDR3 reads TGTGCCAGCAGTTACCGGTCCTTTGGAGGGGATACGCAGTATTTT. It codes for CASSYRSFGGDTQYF.

This sequence joins TRBV28 and TRBJ1-3; D not resolved. Germline V gives CDR1 MDHEN, CDR2 SYDVKM. This CDR3 is built from 13 residues. V was clipped by 3 bases and J by 2 bases, with 5 bases between them. CDR3 coding DNA: TGTGCCAGCAGTTTCGGCCCTGGAAACACCATATATTTT. Translated, it gives CASSFGPGNTIYF.

The chain combines TRBV2 with TRBJ2-2; maybe TRBD2 (6 bases). Looked up from germline, CDR1 is SNHLY and CDR2 is FYNNEI. The CDR3 extends over 14 amino acids. Trimming took off 9 bases at V and 0 bases at J, with 11 bases between the two ends. In DNA, the CDR3 is TGTGCCAGTCTTCTAGCGCCGAACACCGGGGAGCTGTTTTTT. Its translation: CASLLAPNTGELFF.

The table lists this clone with a count of one. The chain carries TRBV29-1 and TRBJ1-1, with a weak D call TRBD1 (6 bases). The germline V and J ends were trimmed by 7 bases and 6 bases, with 18 bases remaining between them. Germline CDR1 is SQVTM and CDR2 is ANQGSEA. This CDR3 has 13 residues. The CDR3 DNA is TGCAGCGCCCGAGAGGGGGGTAAGCCTGAAGCTTTCTTT. Translating gives CSAREGGKPEAFF.

This rearrangement joins TRBV5-1 to TRBJ2-7; 10 nucleotides match TRBD2. The CDR3 totals 18 residues. V shed 1 base and J 2 bases; nucleotides not matched to a gene: 12. Germline CDR1 SGHRS, CDR2 YFSETQ. CDR3 DNA sequence: TGCGCCAGCAGCTTGAATCCCTCCGGAGCGGGAGGGGCCTACGAGCAGTACTTC. It translates to CASSLNPSGAGGAYEQYF.

The chain couples TRBV5-6 to TRBJ1-5; D possibly corresponds to TRBD1 (5 bases). Germline loops: CDR1 SGHDT, CDR2 YYEEEE. Trimming removed 2 bases from V and 2 bases from J, with 11 bases in between. The CDR3 spans 15 residues. In DNA, the CDR3 is TGTGCCAGCAGCTTCGGGGCGGTGGGCAATCAGCCCCAGCATTTT. This sequence encodes CASSFGAVGNQPQHF.

This clone turned up a few times. The chain links TRBV4-2 to TRBJ2-4; D gene ambiguous. This CDR3 has 12 amino acids. Germline loops: CDR1 LGHNA, CDR2 YNFKEQ. With 11 bases removed from V and 5 bases from J, the gap between germline ends came to 13 bases. The CDR3 DNA is TGTGCCGCGGCTGGGCAAGAAAACATTCAGTACTTC. Its translation is CAAAGQENIQYF.

This rearrangement joins TRBV7-9 to TRBJ1-2, with D perhaps matching TRBD1 (5 bases). CDR3 length: 13 amino acids. Deletions cut 6 bases from V and 8 bases from J, with 16 bases between. From germline, CDR1 is SEHNR and CDR2 FQNEAQ (reference sequence). For the CDR3, the DNA is TGTGCCAGCAGAAAAAGGGACGGCCCGGGCTACACCTTC. It yields the protein CASRKRDGPGYTF.

The chain joins TRBV11-2 to TRBJ2-7, with D perhaps matching TRBD1 (6 bases). V lost 6 bases, J lost 5 bases, and 17 bases lay in between. This CDR3 spans 14 amino acids. Germline-derived CDR1 and CDR2 are SGHAT and FQNNGV. The chain's CDR3 is CASSFPGQMNEQYF. CDR3 nucleotide sequence: TGTGCCAGCAGTTTCCCTGGACAGATGAACGAGCAGTACTTC. The variable domain in full, with the rest retrieved from reference TRBV11-2 and TRBJ2-7, is EAGVAQSPRYKIIEKRQSVAFWCNPISGHATLYWYQQILGQGPKLLIQFQNNGVVDDSQLPKDRFSAERLKGVDSTLKIQPAKLEDSAVYLCASSFPGQMNEQYFGPGTRLTVT.

CDR3 protein: CASRASGRSDTQYF. Here the CDR3 DNA reads TGTGCCAGCAGGGCTAGCGGGAGGTCAGATACGCAGTATTTT. The chain couples TRBV7-2 to TRBJ2-3; 11 bases are shared with TRBD2. V gave up 6 bases and J gave up 4 bases; unmatched junction bases: 3. Per the germline V gene, CDR1 is SGHTA and CDR2 is FQGNSA. The CDR3 has 14 amino acids. The whole variable domain, remainder taken from reference TRBV7-2 and TRBJ2-3, is GAGVSQSPSNKVTEKGKDVELRCDPISGHTALYWYRQSLGQGLEFLIYFQGNSAPDKSGLPSDRFSAERTGGSVSTLTIQRTQQEDSAVYLCASRASGRSDTQYFGPGTRLTVL.

The chain joins TRBV9 to TRBJ2-5; no definite D call. Germline V gene data show CDR1 as SGDLS and CDR2 as YYNGEE. This CDR3 is 12 amino acids long. V was shortened by 3 bases and J by 2 bases, with 5 bases between the two germline ends. This chain's CDR3 is CASSAKQETQYF. CDR3 bases: TGTGCCAGCAGCGCGAAACAAGAGACCCAGTACTTC.

This clone has just a few counts. The genes are TRBV23-1 and TRBJ1-1, with TRBD1 identical over 7 bases. TRBV23-1 is noted as an ORF with a role that remains uncertain. The CDR3 is 17 residues long. The ends lost 5 bases at V and 1 base at J; junction bases unmatched: 13. The CDR3 coding sequence is TGCGCCAGCAGTGGGGTTATCCGGGACAGAAGGAACACTGAAGCTTTCTTT. Protein: CASSGVIRDRRNTEAFF.

CDR3 in DNA: TGTGCCAGCAGTGTGGAAGACTTAAGGCATCAGCCCCAGCATTTT. It yields the protein CASSVEDLRHQPQHF. The chain employs TRBV6-1 and TRBJ1-5, with D unresolved. V gave up 4 bases and J gave up 5 bases, with 15 bases separating them. Germline V lookup: CDR1 MNHNS, CDR2 SASEGT. The CDR3 is made up of 15 amino acids.

The chain employs TRBV5-1 and TRBJ1-4; D call uncertain. Trimming removed 7 bases from V and 0 bases from J, with 10 bases in between. The length of the CDR3 is 14 residues. CDR1 and CDR2 (germline): SGHRS, YFSETQ. CDR3 DNA sequence: TGCGCCAGCCGAGAGCAACCAACTAATGAAAAACTGTTTTTT. It translates to CASREQPTNEKLFF. The full variable domain, with the rest looked up from reference TRBV5-1 and TRBJ1-4, is KAGVTQTPRYLIKTRGQQVTLSCSPISGHRSVSWYQQTPGQGLQFLFEYFSETQRNKGNFPGRFSGRQFSNSRSEMNVSTLELGDSALYLCASREQPTNEKLFFGSGTQLSVL.